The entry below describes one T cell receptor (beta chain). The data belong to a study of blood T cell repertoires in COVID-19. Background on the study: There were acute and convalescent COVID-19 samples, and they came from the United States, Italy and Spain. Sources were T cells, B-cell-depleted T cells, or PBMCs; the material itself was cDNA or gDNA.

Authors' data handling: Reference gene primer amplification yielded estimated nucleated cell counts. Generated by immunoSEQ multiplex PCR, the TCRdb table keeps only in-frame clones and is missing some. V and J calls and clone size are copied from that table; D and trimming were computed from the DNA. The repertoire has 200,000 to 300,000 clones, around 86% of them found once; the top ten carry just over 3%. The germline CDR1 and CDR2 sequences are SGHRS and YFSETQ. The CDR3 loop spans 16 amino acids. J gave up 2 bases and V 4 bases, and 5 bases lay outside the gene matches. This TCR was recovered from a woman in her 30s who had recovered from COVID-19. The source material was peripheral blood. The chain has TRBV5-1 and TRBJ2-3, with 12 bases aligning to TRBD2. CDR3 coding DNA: TGCGCCAGCAGCCCGACTAGCGGGGGCGTCACAGATACGCAGTATTTT. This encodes CASSPTSGGVTDTQYF. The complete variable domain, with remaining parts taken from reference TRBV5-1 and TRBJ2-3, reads KAGVTQTPRYLIKTRGQQVTLSCSPISGHRSVSWYQQTPGQGLQFLFEYFSETQRNKGNFPGRFSGRQFSNSRSEMNVSTLELGDSALYLCASSPTSGGVTDTQYFGPGTRLTVL.